Following are 3 T cell receptor beta chains from one sample sequenced in a study of response to subunit inactivated influenza vaccine. TCRdb re-analysed the RT-PCR reads in MiXCR, keeping a single row per CDR3 protein. Of hundreds of thousands of distinct CDR3 sequences in the sample, about 11% were seen once. A further study also used this sample, focusing on T cells expressing NK-cell markers. From that report: For TCR beta, cDNA was produced by 5'RACE template switching with UMIs.

The sequencing used PBMCs from blood, collected on the day of vaccination. The receptors originated from a middle-aged man who received an inactivated influenza vaccine.

The genes are TRBV6-2 or TRBV6-3 and TRBJ2-1; no firm D call. V lost 5 bases and J lost 3, with 11 bases in between. This CDR3 contains 14 residues. CDR1 and CDR2 from the germline V gene are MNHEY and SVGEGT. In DNA form, the CDR3 reads TGTGCCAGCAGTCCAAAGACGTTCTACAATGAGCAGTTCTTC. Residues: CASSPKTFYNEQFF.

This clonotype turned up a few times. This chain connects TRBV11-2 to TRBJ2-1; D is unresolved. Trimming pared 1 base from V and 3 bases from J, leaving 10 bases between. The CDR3 runs 15 residues. Germline CDR1 SGHAT, CDR2 FQNNGV. CDR3 residues: CASSLGVVVYNEQFF. The DNA for the CDR3 is TGTGCCAGCAGCTTAGGGGTGGTCGTCTACAATGAGCAGTTCTTC. The whole variable domain, filled in from reference TRBV11-2 and TRBJ2-1, reads EAGVAQSPRYKIIEKRQSVAFWCNPISGHATLYWYQQILGQGPKLLIQFQNNGVVDDSQLPKDRFSAERLKGVDSTLKIQPAKLEDSAVYLCASSLGVVVYNEQFFGPGTRLTVL.

This clonotype was picked up a small number of times. CDR3 protein: CASSYWGYNEQFF. CDR3 DNA sequence: TGTGCCAGCTCTTATTGGGGCTACAATGAGCAGTTCTTC. V gene TRBV18 combines with J gene TRBJ2-1; no clear D. There are 13 residues in the CDR3. The germline gives CDR1 KGHSH, CDR2 LQKENI. V was shortened by 6 bases and J by 3 bases, with 9 bases between the two germline ends.